Sample share makes the clone carrying this T cell receptor beta chain medium-sized. Its antigen is undetermined. Treatment indicated: roughly 11-day PBMC culture with coronavirus spike peptide pools or control peptides (ViraFEST assay). The unexposed donor's CD4+ T cells were collected before the COVID-19 pandemic (2011-2018). Once peptide pools had expanded antigen-specific T cells, ViraFEST sequenced TCRs. The authors cultured 1.5 million to 2 million PBMCs per well with 8.5 to 10 IU/ml IL-2 and 10 ug/ml peptide pools. Germline assignment: CDR1 MNHNS and CDR2 SASEGT. V was cut by 5 bases and J by 7 bases, with 20 bases left in between. The CDR3 runs 15 residues. These data are taken from a study of vaccination and CD4 T cells after COVID-19. Across the study: Each post-COVID sample was drawn after diagnosis, and the median interval was 101 days (range 35 to 161). Treatment of control cultures consisted of a CEFX pool, an HIV-1 Nef pool, or no peptide.

Sequenced with the Oncomine TCR Beta short-read assay was DNA taken from cultured CD4+ T cells. Investigators obtained genomic DNA by extraction from cultured CD4+ T cells. TCRdb independently ran MiXCR on the PCR reads; one entry per CDR3 protein. The table includes 8,000 or so distinct CDR3 sequences, about 32% detected once. The receptor comes from a human donor in good health. Sequencing input: CD4+ T cells from blood, cultured in vitro. This rearrangement joins TRBV6-1 to TRBJ2-5; perhaps TRBD2 as D (6 bases). DNA for the CDR3: TGTGCCAGCAGTCACGGGACTGGGGAGGCCCGGACCCAGTACTTC. This sequence encodes CASSHGTGEARTQYF.